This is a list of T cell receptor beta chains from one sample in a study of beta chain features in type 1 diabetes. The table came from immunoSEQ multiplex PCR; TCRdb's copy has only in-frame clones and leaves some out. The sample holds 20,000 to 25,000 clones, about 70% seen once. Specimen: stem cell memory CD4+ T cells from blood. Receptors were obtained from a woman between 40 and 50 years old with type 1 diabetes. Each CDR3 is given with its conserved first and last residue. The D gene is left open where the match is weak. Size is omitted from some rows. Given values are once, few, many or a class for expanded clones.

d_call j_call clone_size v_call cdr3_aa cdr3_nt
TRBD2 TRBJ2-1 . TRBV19 CASSPRGGANEQFF TGTGCCAGTAGTCCCCGGGGGGGGGCCAATGAGCAGTTCTTC
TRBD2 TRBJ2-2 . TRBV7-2 CASRGRLAGAAGELFF TGTGCCAGCAGAGGCCGACTAGCGGGAGCGGCCGGGGAGCTGTTCTTT
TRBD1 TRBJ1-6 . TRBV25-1 CASSDWGQDHSPLHF TGTGCCAGCAGTGATTGGGGACAGGATCATTCACCCCTCCACTTT
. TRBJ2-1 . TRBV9 CASSVVGTAYNEQFF TGTGCCAGCAGCGTAGTCGGTACAGCTTACAATGAGCAGTTCTTC
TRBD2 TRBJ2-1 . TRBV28 CASTPWGGGSYNEQFF TGTGCCAGCACCCCTTGGGGGGGAGGCTCCTACAATGAGCAGTTCTTC
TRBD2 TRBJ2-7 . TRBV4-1 CASSQEGLAGVREQYF TGCGCCAGCAGCCAAGAAGGACTAGCGGGAGTTCGGGAGCAGTACTTC
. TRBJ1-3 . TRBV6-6 CASRTTGTGNTIYF TGTGCCAGCAGAACAACAGGGACTGGAAACACCATATATTTT
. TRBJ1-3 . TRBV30 CAWRKGTSSSGNTIYF TGTGCCTGGCGTAAAGGGACTTCCAGCTCTGGAAACACCATATATTTT
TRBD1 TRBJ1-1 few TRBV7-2 CASRPFQGANTEAFF TGTGCCAGCAGACCATTTCAGGGGGCGAACACTGAAGCTTTCTTT
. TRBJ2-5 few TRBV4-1 CASSRPQQETQYF TGCGCCAGCAGCCGGCCCCAGCAAGAGACCCAGTACTTC
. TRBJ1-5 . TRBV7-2 CASSYASGNQPQHF TGTGCCAGCAGTTATGCCTCAGGCAATCAGCCCCAGCATTTT
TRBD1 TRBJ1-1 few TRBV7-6 CASSDRVEAFF TGTGCCAGCAGCGACAGGGTGGAAGCTTTCTTT
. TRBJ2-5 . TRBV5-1 CASSLIGTAVQETQYF TGCGCCAGCAGCTTGATAGGCACGGCGGTTCAAGAGACCCAGTACTTC
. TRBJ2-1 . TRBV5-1 CASSQVGRAFYNEQFF TGCGCCAGCAGCCAAGTGGGCAGGGCTTTCTACAATGAGCAGTTCTTC
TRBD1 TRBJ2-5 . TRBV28 CASSKPGQGSKEQYF TGTGCCAGCAGTAAACCGGGACAGGGGTCGAAAGAGCAGTACTTC
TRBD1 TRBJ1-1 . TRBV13 CASRIRGQNTEAFF TGTGCCAGCAGAATCAGGGGGCAGAACACTGAAGCTTTCTTT
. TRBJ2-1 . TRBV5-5 CASSLGWYGLAREQFF TGTGCCAGCAGCTTGGGGTGGTACGGGCTAGCACGGGAGCAGTTCTTC
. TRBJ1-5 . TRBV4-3 CASSSQGNQPQHF TGCGCCAGCAGCTCCCAGGGTAATCAGCCCCAGCATTTT
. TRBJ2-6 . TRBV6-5 CATQRLEGANVLTF TGTGCCACTCAGAGATTGGAGGGGGCCAACGTCCTGACTTTC
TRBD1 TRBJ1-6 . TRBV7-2 CASSSDRATILPLHF TGTGCCAGCAGCTCCGACAGGGCGACCATTTTACCCCTCCACTTT
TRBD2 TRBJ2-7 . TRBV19 CASSIGGVIPYEQYF TGTGCCAGTAGTATCGGGGGGGTGATCCCCTACGAGCAGTACTTC
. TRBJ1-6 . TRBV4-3 CASSQDTGFANSPLHF TGCGCCAGCAGCCAAGATACCGGTTTTGCTAATTCACCCCTCCACTTT
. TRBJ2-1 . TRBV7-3 CASSRWVGENNEQFF TGTGCCAGCAGCCGTTGGGTCGGGGAGAACAATGAGCAGTTCTTC
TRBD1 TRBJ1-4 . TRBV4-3 CASSQDRRQGNEKLFF TGCGCCAGCAGCCAAGATCGGAGACAGGGAAATGAAAAACTGTTTTTT
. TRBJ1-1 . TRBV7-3 CASSLQGGIAFF TGTGCCAGCAGCCTACAGGGCGGCATTGCTTTCTTT
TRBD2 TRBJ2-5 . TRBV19 CASSGTRWETQYF TGTGCCAGTAGCGGGACTAGATGGGAGACCCAGTACTTC
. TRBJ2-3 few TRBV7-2 CASSLAELREQYF TGTGCCAGCAGCTTAGCGGAGCTCCGCGAGCAGTATTTT
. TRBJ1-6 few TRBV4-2 CASSQESYNSPLHF TGTGCCAGCAGCCAAGAGAGTTATAATTCACCCCTCCACTTT
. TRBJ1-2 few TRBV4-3 CASSQEIGGRSYGYTF TGCGCCAGCAGCCAAGAGATCGGAGGGAGGTCCTATGGCTACACCTTC
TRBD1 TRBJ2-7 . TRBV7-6 CASSWGGQGNEQYF TGTGCCAGCAGCTGGGGGGGACAGGGTAACGAGCAGTACTTC
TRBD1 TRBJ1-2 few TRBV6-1 CASIAGDRGLYGYTF TGTGCCAGCATCGCCGGGGACAGGGGACTTTATGGCTACACCTTC
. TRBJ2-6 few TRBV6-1 CATLGPNSGANVLTF TGTGCCACCCTGGGGCCGAACTCTGGGGCCAACGTCCTGACTTTC
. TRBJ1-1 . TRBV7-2 CASSFGLNTEAFF TGTGCCAGCAGCTTTGGGCTGAACACTGAAGCTTTCTTT
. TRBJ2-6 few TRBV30 CAWALGGVSGANVLTF TGTGCCTGGGCCCTAGGAGGGGTGTCTGGGGCCAACGTCCTGACTTTC
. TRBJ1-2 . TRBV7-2 CASSPMGRRLYGYTF TGTGCCAGCAGCCCAATGGGGCGACGGCTCTATGGCTACACCTTC
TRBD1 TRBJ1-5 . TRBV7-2 CASSWDRDGQPQHF TGTGCCAGCAGCTGGGACAGGGATGGGCAGCCCCAGCATTTT
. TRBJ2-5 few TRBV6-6 CASSYSVDGESNF TGTGCCAGCAGTTACTCTGTTGACGGGGAAAGTAACTTC
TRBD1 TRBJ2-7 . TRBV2 CASSGPPTTGNEQYF TGTGCCAGCAGTGGCCCTCCAACGACAGGGAACGAGCAGTACTTC
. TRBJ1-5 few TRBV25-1 CASSPQGPNQPQHF TGTGCCAGCAGCCCTCAGGGGCCCAATCAGCCCCAGCATTTT
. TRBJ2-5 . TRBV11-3 CASSLSRVETQYF TGTGCCAGCAGCTTATCCAGGGTGGAGACCCAGTACTTC
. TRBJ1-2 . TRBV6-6 CASKGHARDYGYTF TGTGCCAGCAAGGGACATGCGAGGGACTATGGCTACACCTTC
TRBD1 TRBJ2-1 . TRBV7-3 CASTRDRGSNEQFF TGTGCCAGCACCCGGGACAGGGGTTCGAATGAGCAGTTCTTC
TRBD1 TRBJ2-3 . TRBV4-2 CASSLVLTGGPPTDTQYF TGTGCCAGCAGCTTGGTACTGACAGGGGGCCCCCCCACAGATACGCAGTATTTT
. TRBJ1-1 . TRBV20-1 CSAAGNTEAFF TGCAGTGCAGCGGGGAACACTGAAGCTTTCTTT
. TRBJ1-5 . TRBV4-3 CASSQQAGYQPQHF TGCGCCAGCAGCCAACAAGCGGGGTATCAGCCCCAGCATTTT
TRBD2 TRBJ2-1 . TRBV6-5 CASSAREGHDEQFF TGTGCCAGCAGTGCCCGGGAGGGCCACGATGAGCAGTTCTTC
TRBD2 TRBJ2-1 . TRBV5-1 CASSLLAGGKNEQFF TGCGCCAGCAGCCTTCTAGCGGGGGGTAAGAATGAGCAGTTCTTC
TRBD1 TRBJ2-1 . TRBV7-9 CASSLPGQVGNEQFF TGTGCCAGCAGCTTACCGGGACAGGTGGGCAATGAGCAGTTCTTC
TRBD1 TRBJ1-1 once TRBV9 CASSAGQLNTEAFF TGTGCCAGCAGTGCGGGACAGCTGAACACTGAAGCTTTCTTT
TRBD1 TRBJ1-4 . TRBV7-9 CASSPQGAAKLFF TGTGCCAGCAGCCCACAGGGGGCGGCAAAACTGTTTTTT
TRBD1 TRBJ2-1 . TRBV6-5 CASRRTGGEPNEQFF TGTGCCAGCAGGAGGACAGGGGGCGAGCCAAATGAGCAGTTCTTC
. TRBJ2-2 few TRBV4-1 CASSSQGRGTGELFF TGCGCCAGCAGCTCACAGGGTCGGGGCACCGGGGAGCTGTTTTTT
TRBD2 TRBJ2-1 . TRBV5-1 CASSPLPLAGEIEQFF TGCGCCAGCAGCCCCCTACCCCTAGCGGGAGAGATTGAGCAGTTCTTC
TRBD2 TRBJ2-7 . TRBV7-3 CASSLYGMVAGSYEQYF TGTGCCAGCAGCTTATACGGGATGGTAGCGGGATCCTACGAGCAGTACTTC